The rows below give T cell receptor beta chains drawn from one sample of a study of shared clonotypes between healthy human individuals. The protocol was immunoSEQ multiplex PCR, while the TCRdb copy is restricted to in-frame clones and leaves out a portion. The profile shows roughly 480,000 clones, roughly 85% of them singletons. The sequencing input was PBMCs. The source is a woman between 40 and 50 years old in good health. Some clones in this sample may be carry-over from other donors' samples. CDR3s include the opening cysteine and the closing phenylalanine or tryptophan. A D gene is named only where the DNA matches it firmly. A clone size is listed for some rows: how often the clone was seen (once, few, many), or a class if it is expanded.

v_call	clone_size	d_call	j_call	cdr3_nt	cdr3_aa
TRBV6-6	-	TRBD2	TRBJ2-5	TGTGCCAGCACCTTACTAGGAGCGGGGACCGAGACCCAGTACTTC	CASTLLGAGTETQYF
TRBV28	-	-	TRBJ1-5	TGTGCCAGCAGTTCTGGGGGTCAGCCCCAGCATTTT	CASSSGGQPQHF
TRBV9	-	-	TRBJ2-3	TGTGCCAGCAGTAACGGTCCTGGGGGCACAGATACGCAGTATTTT	CASSNGPGGTDTQYF
TRBV7-7	-	TRBD2	TRBJ2-5	TGTGCTAGCAGCTTAGCCCTGGGACTAGCGGGAGGAGAGACCCAGTACTTC	CASSLALGLAGGETQYF
TRBV10-2	-	TRBD1	TRBJ2-6	TGCGCCAGCCGACAGGGTCGATTTAATGGGGCCAACGTCCTGACTTTC	CASRQGRFNGANVLTF
TRBV7-2	-	TRBD1	TRBJ1-2	TGTGCCAGCAGCCCACGACAGGGTGTGGGTTACACCTTC	CASSPRQGVGYTF
TRBV25-1	-	-	TRBJ1-2	TGTGCCAGCAGTCTCCTGACTCATAACTATGGCTACACCTTC	CASSLLTHNYGYTF
TRBV14	-	-	TRBJ2-1	TGTGCCAGCAGCTTGCGGAGCTCCTACAATGAGCAGTTCTTC	CASSLRSSYNEQFF
TRBV20-1	-	-	TRBJ2-7	TGCAGTGCTAAACGTCCGGCCGAGCAGTACTTC	CSAKRPAEQYF
TRBV30	-	-	TRBJ1-5	TGTGCCTGGACTCCCAGGGCTAGCAATCAGCCCCAGCATTTT	CAWTPRASNQPQHF
TRBV10-3	-	TRBD1	TRBJ2-5	TGTGCCACCAGCCGACAGGGGGCGGGGGAGACCCAGTACTTC	CATSRQGAGETQYF
TRBV5-1	few	TRBD1	TRBJ2-1	TGCGCCAGCAGCTGGCAGGGGGCGAACAATGAGCAGTTCTTC	CASSWQGANNEQFF
TRBV27	-	-	TRBJ1-1	TGTGCCAGCAGTTTATCGAGGAACACTGAAGCTTTCTTT	CASSLSRNTEAFF
TRBV5-6	-	-	TRBJ1-2	TGTGCCAGCAGCTTTGGCGGTCATGGCTACACCTTC	CASSFGGHGYTF
TRBV19	-	-	TRBJ1-1	TGTGCCAGTAGTCCACAGGGTGAGTTGGGCACTGAAGCTTTCTTT	CASSPQGELGTEAFF
TRBV4-3	few	-	TRBJ1-2	TGCGCCAGCAGCCCACAAGTCCAGGGTGGCTACACCTTC	CASSPQVQGGYTF
TRBV7-3	-	TRBD1	TRBJ2-7	TGTGCCAGCAGCTCCGGGACAGGGCGGGAGCAGTACTTC	CASSSGTGREQYF
TRBV2	-	-	TRBJ1-2	TGTGCCAGCAGTTACTCTCCCGGAGACAGTAACTATGGCTACACCTTC	CASSYSPGDSNYGYTF
TRBV5-1	-	-	TRBJ2-7	TGCGCCAGCAGCTTTGGGACACTGGATGAGCAGTACTTC	CASSFGTLDEQYF
TRBV2	-	TRBD1	TRBJ1-4	TGTGCCAGCAGTGCACAGGGGGCTGCGCCATTTTTT	CASSAQGAAPFF
TRBV7-9	once	TRBD1	TRBJ2-5	TGTGCCAGCAGTTCACCGGGACAGCAAGAGACCCAGTACTTC	CASSSPGQQETQYF
TRBV6-5	few	-	TRBJ2-7	TGTGCCAGCAGTTTGATTCACGGGAGCTCCTACGAGCAGTACTTC	CASSLIHGSSYEQYF
TRBV5-1	-	-	TRBJ1-1	TGCGCCAGCAGCTTGACGGAGCGGACTGAAGCTTTCTTT	CASSLTERTEAFF
TRBV11-2	-	-	TRBJ2-7	TGTGCCAGCAGCGTACAAGGGGGAGTCTCGAGGCGGTACTTC	CASSVQGGVSRRYF
TRBV29-1	-	-	TRBJ1-1	TGCAGCGGGTATGACGGCTTTATGAACACTGAAGCTTTCTTT	CSGYDGFMNTEAFF
TRBV6-5	-	-	TRBJ2-7	TGTGCCAGCAGTACTGGGGGCCGGAACGAGCAGTACTTC	CASSTGGRNEQYF
TRBV10-3	-	-	TRBJ2-7	TGTGCCACCTTGGGACTCGATACCTACGAGCAGTACTTC	CATLGLDTYEQYF
TRBV30	many	TRBD1	TRBJ1-1	TGTGCCTGGAGCGACAGGGCCTACACTGAAGCTTTCTTT	CAWSDRAYTEAFF
TRBV4-3	many	-	TRBJ1-1	TGCGCCAGCAGCCTCACAGGTGGGAACACTGAAGCTTTCTTT	CASSLTGGNTEAFF
TRBV27	-	TRBD1	TRBJ2-7	TGTGCCAGCAGTCTACCGGGACAGAAACTCTACGAGCAGTACTTC	CASSLPGQKLYEQYF
TRBV9	once	-	TRBJ1-1	TGTGCCAGCAGCGTAGGGGGGCGGATGAACACTGAAGCTTTCTTT	CASSVGGRMNTEAFF
TRBV9	-	TRBD1	TRBJ2-4	TGTGCCAGCAGCTCAGGGACAGGCGGAAACATTCAGTACTTC	CASSSGTGGNIQYF
TRBV18	-	-	TRBJ2-3	TGTGCCAGCTCACCGGTAGCTAGCACAGATACGCAGTATTTT	CASSPVASTDTQYF